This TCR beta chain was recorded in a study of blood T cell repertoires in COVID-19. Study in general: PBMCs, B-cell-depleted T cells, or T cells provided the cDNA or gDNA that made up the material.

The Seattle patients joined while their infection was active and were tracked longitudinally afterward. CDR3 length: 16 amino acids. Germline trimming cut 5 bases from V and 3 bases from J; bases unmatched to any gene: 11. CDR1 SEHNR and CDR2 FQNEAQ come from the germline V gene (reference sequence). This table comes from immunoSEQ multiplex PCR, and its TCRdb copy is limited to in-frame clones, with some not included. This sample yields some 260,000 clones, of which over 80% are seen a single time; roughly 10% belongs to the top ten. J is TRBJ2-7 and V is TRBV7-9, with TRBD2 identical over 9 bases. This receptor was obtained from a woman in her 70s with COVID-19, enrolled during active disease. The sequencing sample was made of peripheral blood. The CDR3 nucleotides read TGTGCCAGCAGCACTAGGTCCGGGACTAGCTACTACGAGCAGTACTTC. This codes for CASSTRSGTSYYEQYF.